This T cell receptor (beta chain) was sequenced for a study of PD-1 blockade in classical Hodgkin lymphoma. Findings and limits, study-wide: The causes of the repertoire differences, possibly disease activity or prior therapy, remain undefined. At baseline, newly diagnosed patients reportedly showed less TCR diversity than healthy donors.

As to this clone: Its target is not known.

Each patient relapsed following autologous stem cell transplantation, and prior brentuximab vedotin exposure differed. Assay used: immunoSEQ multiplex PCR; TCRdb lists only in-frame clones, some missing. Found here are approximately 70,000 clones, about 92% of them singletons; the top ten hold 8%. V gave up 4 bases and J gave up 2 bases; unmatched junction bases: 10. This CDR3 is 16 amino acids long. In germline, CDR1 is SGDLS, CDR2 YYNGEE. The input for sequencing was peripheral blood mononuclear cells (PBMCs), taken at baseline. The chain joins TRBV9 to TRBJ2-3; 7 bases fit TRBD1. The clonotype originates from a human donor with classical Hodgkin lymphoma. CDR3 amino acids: CASSPRTGLFTDTQYF. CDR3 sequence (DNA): TGTGCCAGCAGCCCTCGGACAGGACTTTTCACAGATACGCAGTATTTT.